A single TCR beta chain is shown here with its context. This entry is derived from a study of blood T cell repertoires in COVID-19. At the level of the study: T cells, B-cell-depleted T cells, or PBMCs supplied cDNA or gDNA.

In the authors' methods: Amplification from reference gene primers served as the basis for estimated nucleated cell counts. Libraries were prepared by immunoSEQ multiplex PCR; TCRdb keeps only in-frame clonotypes and omits some of them. For V, J and clone size, that table is used; D and trimming come from the DNA. Of about 98,000 clones in the sample, 70% to 90% were seen once. The germline gives CDR1 KGHSH, CDR2 LQKENI. CDR3 length equals 18 residues. Trimming stripped 3 bases from V and 0 bases from J, with 15 bases between. The clonotype originates from a man between 65 and 85 years old with acute or convalescent COVID-19. V is TRBV18 and J is TRBJ1-6; TRBD1 might be the D (5 bases). Sequenced material: peripheral blood. CDR3 DNA: TGTGCCAGCTCACCGTTAGACAGCCTAAGCTCCTATAATTCACCCCTCCACTTT. Its protein is CASSPLDSLSSYNSPLHF.